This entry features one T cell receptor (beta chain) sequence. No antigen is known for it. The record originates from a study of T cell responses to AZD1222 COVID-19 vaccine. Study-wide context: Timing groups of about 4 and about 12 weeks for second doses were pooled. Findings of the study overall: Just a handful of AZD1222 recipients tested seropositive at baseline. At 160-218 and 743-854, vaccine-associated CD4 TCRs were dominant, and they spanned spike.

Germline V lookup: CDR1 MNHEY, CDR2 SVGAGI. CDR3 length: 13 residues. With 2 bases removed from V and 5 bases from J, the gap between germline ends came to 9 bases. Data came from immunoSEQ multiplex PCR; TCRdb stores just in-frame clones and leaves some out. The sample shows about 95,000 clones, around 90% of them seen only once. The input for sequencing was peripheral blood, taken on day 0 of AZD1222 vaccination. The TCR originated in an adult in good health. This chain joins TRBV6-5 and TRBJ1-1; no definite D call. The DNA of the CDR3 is TGTGCCAGCAGTTACGGGCAGTTGACTGAAGCTTTCTTT. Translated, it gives CASSYGQLTEAFF.